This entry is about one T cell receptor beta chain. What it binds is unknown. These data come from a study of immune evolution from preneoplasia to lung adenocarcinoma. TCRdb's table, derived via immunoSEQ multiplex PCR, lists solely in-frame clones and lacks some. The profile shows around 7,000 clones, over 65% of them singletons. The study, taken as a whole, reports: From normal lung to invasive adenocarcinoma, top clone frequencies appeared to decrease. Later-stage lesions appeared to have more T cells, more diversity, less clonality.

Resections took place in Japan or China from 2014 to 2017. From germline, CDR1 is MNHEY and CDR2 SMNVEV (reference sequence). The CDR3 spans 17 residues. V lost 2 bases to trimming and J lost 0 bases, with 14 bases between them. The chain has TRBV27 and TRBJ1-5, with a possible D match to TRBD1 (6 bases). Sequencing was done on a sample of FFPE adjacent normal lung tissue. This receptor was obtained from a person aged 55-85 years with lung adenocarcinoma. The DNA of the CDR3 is TGTGCCAGCAGTTTAATAGGGACATCCTATAGCAATCAGCCCCAGCATTTT. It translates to CASSLIGTSYSNQPQHF.